The 27 T cell receptor beta chains reported below all come from one sample, sequenced in a study of CD8+CD57+ T cells in acquired aplastic anemia (dated by TCRdb to the late 2010s). The sequencing machine was an Illumina HiSeq 2000. Genomic DNA served as template for TCR beta VDJ combination and CDR3 sequence profiling. The raw public data were reprocessed by TCRdb itself: fastp quality trimming at Q25, MiXCR clonotype calling, in-frame beta chains only. Each record represents a unique CDR3 protein, reported with the most common genes and DNA among its rows. This sample is represented by roughly 300,000 distinct CDR3 sequences; around 60% of them were singletons. The ten largest clones represent 6.5% to 10% of the sample. Sequences were obtained from sorted CD4+, CD8+, or CD8+CD57+ T cells (not recorded which) from PBMCs. The receptors stem from a human donor with severe aplastic anemia or a healthy control (not recorded which).

The genes are TRBV25-1 and TRBJ1-4; D possibly corresponds to TRBD1 (6 bases). Trimming cost V 5 bases and J 10 bases, with 14 bases left between them. CDR1 and CDR2 (germline): MGHDK, SYGVNS. This CDR3 contains 13 residues. The CDR3 sequence is CASSQGTPGKLFF. The CDR3 DNA reads as TGTGCCAGCAGTCAGGGGACCCCAGGAAAACTGTTTTTT.

V is TRBV5-4 and J is TRBJ2-1; D unresolved. Germline CDR1 and CDR2: SGHNT and YYREEE (reference sequence). The V and J ends lost 0 bases and 4 bases respectively, with 14 bases between them. This CDR3 has 16 residues. The CDR3 is CASSLEYGPNYNEQFF. Here the CDR3 DNA reads TGTGCCAGCAGCTTGGAGTACGGGCCAAATTACAATGAGCAGTTCTTC.

This clonotype was seen a few times. The chain has TRBV3-1 and TRBJ1-1; weak D call: TRBD1 (5 bases). V lost 2 bases, J lost 0 bases, and 16 bases lay in between. The CDR3 is 17 amino acids. Germline V lookup: CDR1 LGHDT, CDR2 YNNKEL (reference sequence). CDR3 amino acids: CASSQRSTGGMNTEAFF. CDR3 bases: TGTGCCAGCAGCCAAAGATCTACTGGGGGGATGAACACTGAAGCTTTCTTT.

For this clonotype: One base away lies a much larger clone, so this may be a sequencing read error. The conserved closing phenylalanine or tryptophan is absent in this CDR3, likely reflecting a read error. The chain is built from TRBV10-3 and TRBJ2-4; 7 bases line up with TRBD2. The CDR3 covers 13 residues. Germline CDR1 ENHRY, CDR2 SYGVKD. The CDR3 loop reads CVLGRATKNIQYL. In DNA, the CDR3 is TGTGTTCTAGGGAGGGCAACCAAAAACATTCAGTACCTC.

The gene calls are TRBV9 and TRBJ2-1; D remains unclear. The germline V and J ends were trimmed by 0 bases and 0 bases, with 7 bases remaining between them. CDR1 SGDLS and CDR2 YYNGEE come from the germline V gene. This CDR3 comprises 15 residues. CDR3 sequence (DNA): TGTGCCAGCAGCGTAGGGGTGGGCTCCTACAATGAGCAGTTCTTC. It is translated as CASSVGVGSYNEQFF.

This chain connects TRBV20-1 to TRBJ2-3; D ambiguous. The ends were cut back, 0 bases at V and 4 bases at J, with 14 bases in the middle. CDR1 is DFQATT and CDR2 is SNEGSKA in the germline V gene (reference sequence). The CDR3 runs to 15 residues. Written as DNA, the CDR3 is TGCAGTGCTAGAGATCGGCGCGGAGCTTCAGATACGCAGTATTTT. This sequence encodes CSARDRRGASDTQYF.

V and J are TRBV9 and TRBJ2-1; 7 bases fit TRBD1. The CDR3 totals 14 residues. The V gene end was trimmed by 4 bases and the J gene end by 12 bases; junction bases not matched to a gene: 13. The germline V gene has CDR1 SGDLS and CDR2 YYNGEE. The CDR3 here is CASSLGFGTASQFF. CDR3 DNA sequence: TGTGCCAGCAGCTTAGGATTTGGGACAGCCTCGCAGTTCTTC.

The gene calls are TRBV2 and TRBJ1-6; TRBD1 might be the D (5 bases). This CDR3 comprises 14 residues. With 2 bases removed from V and 7 bases from J, the gap between germline ends came to 9 bases. Germline V gives CDR1 SNHLY, CDR2 FYNNEI. The CDR3 DNA is TGTGCCAGCAGTGAAAGACAGCTGAATTCACCCCTCCACTTT. Translation: CASSERQLNSPLHF.

This clonotype occurred many times. The V call is TRBV12-3 or TRBV12-4, the J call TRBJ2-4; 10 bases map to TRBD2. The CDR3 is 19 residues long. The V segment lost 1 base and the J segment 2 bases; nucleotides outside the gene matches: 11. CDR3 coding DNA: TGTGCCAGCAGTTTAGTCCCGGGACTAGCGAGTACCTCCAAAAACATTCAGTACTTC. Protein product: CASSLVPGLASTSKNIQYF.

The V and J genes are TRBV7-2 and TRBJ2-3; D could derive from TRBD1 or TRBD2 (5 bases each). Trimming pared 5 bases from V and 4 bases from J, leaving 10 bases between. Per the germline V gene, CDR1 is SGHTA and CDR2 is FQGNSA. The CDR3 totals 13 residues. CDR3 bases: TGTGCCAGCAGCCCACAGGAGGCAGATACGCAGTATTTT. Its protein is CASSPQEADTQYF.

The chain is built from TRBV7-8 and TRBJ2-7, with 9 bases fitting TRBD1. The CDR3 has 13 residues. The trim removed 6 bases at V and 6 bases at J, leaving 6 bases unmatched. The germline V gene encodes CDR1 SGHVS and CDR2 FQNEAQ. The CDR3 DNA reads TGTGCCAGCAGAGTAGACAGGGGGGGCGAGCAGTACTTC. Protein product: CASRVDRGGEQYF.

The chain links TRBV20-1 to TRBJ1-5; D is possibly TRBD1 (5 bases). CDR3 length: 13 residues. CDR1 DFQATT and CDR2 SNEGSKA come from the germline V gene (reference sequence). The germline V and J ends were trimmed by 7 bases and 4 bases, with 14 bases remaining between them. CDR3 coding DNA: TGCAGTGGGATCGGACACCCGAATCAGCCCCAGCATTTT. Protein: CSGIGHPNQPQHF.

This clonotype was counted a few times. The CDR3 coding sequence is TGTGCCAGCAGTGTGACAGGGGGCAGGGATTCACCCCTCCACTTT. This gives the protein CASSVTGGRDSPLHF. The chain links TRBV2 to TRBJ1-6, with 10 bases matching TRBD1. Germline V gene sequence: CDR1 SNHLY, CDR2 FYNNEI. The V and J ends lost 4 bases and 8 bases, in that order; junction bases with no gene match: 5. This CDR3 is 15 amino acids long.

The gene calls are TRBV19 and TRBJ2-7; weak D call: TRBD1 (8 bases). The CDR3 is 15 residues long. V was trimmed by 4 bases and J by 2 bases, leaving 15 bases between them. Looked up from germline, CDR1 is LNHDA and CDR2 is SQIVND (reference sequence). CDR3: CASSTLQGGTYEQYF. CDR3 nucleotide sequence: TGTGCCAGTAGTACCCTACAGGGGGGGACCTACGAGCAGTACTTC.

This chain connects TRBV6-5 to TRBJ1-2; D is unclear. Deletions cut 8 bases from V and 4 bases from J, with 14 bases between. Looked up from germline, CDR1 is MNHEY and CDR2 is SVGAGI. This CDR3 spans 13 amino acids. CDR3 sequence (DNA): TGTGCCAGCCGGAGGGATTGGGGCTATGGCTACACCTTC. Amino acids: CASRRDWGYGYTF.

There are many counts of this clonotype. The chain uses TRBV10-3 and TRBJ2-7; 7 nucleotides match TRBD2. Per the germline V gene, CDR1 is ENHRY and CDR2 is SYGVKD. The CDR3 has 15 residues. Unmatched junction bases numbered 15, after V lost 8 bases and J lost 5 bases. CDR3 loop: CAIRPGGSPENEQYF. The DNA of the CDR3 is TGTGCCATCCGACCGGGGGGATCACCAGAGAACGAGCAGTACTTC.

This clonotype appeared many times. The rearrangement links TRBV6-6 to TRBJ2-2, with 8 bases lining up with TRBD1. CDR3 size: 17 residues. Germline-derived CDR1 and CDR2 are MNHNY and SVGAGI (reference sequence). V shed 0 bases, J shed 3 bases, and the junction held 6 bases outside the gene matches. The DNA of the CDR3 is TGTGCCAGCAGTTACTCCGGACAGGGTTCATACACCGGGGAGCTGTTTTTT. Amino acid sequence: CASSYSGQGSYTGELFF.

A single count supports this clonotype. This sequence joins TRBV10-3 and TRBJ2-3, with D perhaps TRBD1 (5 bases). Germline-derived CDR1 and CDR2 are ENHRY and SYGVKD. V was shortened by 10 bases and J by 2 bases, with 10 bases between the two germline ends. The CDR3 is 12 amino acids. CDR3 DNA: TGTGCCACTTCAGGGCCCACAGATACGCAGTATTTT. This translates into CATSGPTDTQYF.

The sample holds many counts of this clonotype. The gene calls are TRBV18 and TRBJ1-5, with TRBD1 matching over 8 bases. Germline CDR1 is KGHSH and CDR2 is LQKENI. The CDR3 runs 13 residues. V shed 5 bases and J 6 bases; nucleotides not matched to a gene: 3. The CDR3 coding sequence is TGTGCCAGCTCAGCAGACAGGGGTCAGCCCCAGCATTTT. It codes for CASSADRGQPQHF.

The chain combines TRBV7-2 with TRBJ2-2; D tentatively reads TRBD1 or TRBD2 (6 bases each). This CDR3 is 15 amino acids long. Germline assignment: CDR1 SGHTA and CDR2 FQGNSA. Trimming removed 7 bases from V and 2 bases from J, with 14 bases in between. The CDR3 reads CASKGGKGNTGELFF. In nucleotides, the CDR3 is TGTGCCAGCAAGGGGGGCAAAGGAAACACCGGGGAGCTGTTTTTT.

Concerning this clonotype itself: The DNA is omitted, as the CDR3 cannot be located on it reliably, and the CDR3 follows TCRdb's listing. CDR3 residues: CASSLNYLYFCASSPQGFYEQYF. The chain combines TRBV11-1 with TRBJ2-7; the table calls TRBD1, which could not be checked here. Germline CDR1 is SGHAT and CDR2 is FQDESV (reference sequence). The CDR3 is 23 amino acids long, termini counted.

The CDR3 bases are TGTGCCATCAGCTTCCAGCAGTACAATGAGCAGTTCTTC. Amino acids: CAISFQQYNEQFF. The chain combines TRBV10-3 with TRBJ2-1; D not resolved. The CDR3 extends over 13 amino acids. Germline assignment: CDR1 ENHRY and CDR2 SYGVKD. The V and J ends lost 6 bases and 4 bases respectively, with 10 bases between them.

The rearrangement links TRBV24-1 to TRBJ2-3; D call uncertain. In germline, CDR1 is KGHDR, CDR2 SFDVKD. Trimming cost V 4 bases and J 1 base, with 5 bases left between them. This CDR3 is built from 13 residues. The CDR3 DNA reads TGTGCCACCAGTGAAAGCGGCACAGATACGCAGTATTTT. It codes for CATSESGTDTQYF.

This clonotype was recorded only once. The chain has TRBV7-3 and TRBJ1-5; maybe TRBD1 (6 bases). In germline, CDR1 is SGHTA, CDR2 FQGTGA. The length of the CDR3 is 13 residues. With 5 bases removed from V and 9 bases from J, the gap between germline ends came to 14 bases. The CDR3 nucleotides are TGTGCCAGCAGCACACAAAGGGGGTTGCCCCAGCATTTT. Amino acids: CASSTQRGLPQHF.

This clonotype was counted ten times or more. V usage is TRBV29-1 and J usage is TRBJ2-3; 8 bases are a match to TRBD1. CDR1 and CDR2 from the germline V gene are SQVTM and ANQGSEA. The CDR3 has 13 amino acids. With 6 bases clipped from V and 5 bases from J, the junction kept 7 bases outside the gene matches. CDR3 amino acids: CSVDRGGVDTQYF. CDR3 in DNA: TGCAGCGTAGACAGGGGTGGGGTAGATACGCAGTATTTT.

CDR3 amino acids: CASSGYQSYEQYF. In nucleotides, the CDR3 is TGTGCCAGCAGTGGGTATCAGTCCTACGAGCAGTACTTC. The V call is TRBV27, the J call TRBJ2-7, with unresolved D. The V end lost 5 bases, the J end lost 1 base, and 9 bases lay between the germline ends. The germline CDR1 and CDR2 sequences are MNHEY and SMNVEV (reference sequence). The CDR3 length is 13 residues.

This clonotype showed up many times. The CDR3 reads CASTLTGTAFPNYGYTF. In DNA, the CDR3 is TGCGCCAGCACCTTAACCGGGACAGCCTTCCCCAACTATGGCTACACCTTC. The V and J genes are TRBV10-1 and TRBJ1-2; TRBD1 agrees at 7 bases. The CDR3 spans 17 residues. Trimming took 7 bases from V and 2 from J; bases not matched to a gene: 16. From germline, CDR1 is WNHNN and CDR2 SYGVQD (reference sequence).